The 4 T cell receptor beta chains below all came from one sample that was sequenced in a study of T cells after yellow fever vaccination (dated by TCRdb to between 2018 and 2021). Library method: 5' RACE. TCRdb lists the instrument as Illumina NovaSeq 6000. Through fastp at Q25 and MiXCR, TCRdb rebuilt clones from the public reads, retaining in-frame beta chains. Each CDR3 protein appears once, grouped with its most common genes and DNA. This sample gives about 340,000 distinct CDR3 sequences in total; under 15% of them show up just once. The ten largest clones add up to more than 3% of the sample. The sample's treatment or condition label, decoded: live attenuated yellow fever vaccine strain. The specimen comprised CD4+ T cells sorted from PBMCs, sampled 15 days after the yellow fever booster vaccination. These receptors originate from a man aged 18 to 35 who received the YFV17D yellow fever vaccine.

V usage is TRBV12-3 or TRBV12-4 and J usage is TRBJ2-7, with D possibly TRBD2 on 6 matching bases. There are 13 residues in the CDR3. Deletions cut 6 bases from V and 6 bases from J, with 15 bases between. The CDR3 nucleotides are TGTGCCAGCAGGGGGACTTATGGGGCCGAGCAGTACTTC. Amino acids: CASRGTYGAEQYF.

The chain carries TRBV5-1 and TRBJ1-1; unclear D gene. The germline V gene encodes CDR1 SGHRS and CDR2 YFSETQ. With 1 base removed from V and 3 bases from J, the gap between germline ends came to 10 bases. The CDR3 contains 14 residues. CDR3 sequence: CASSLKSVDTEAFF. The CDR3 coding sequence is TGCGCCAGCAGCTTGAAGAGTGTGGACACTGAAGCTTTCTTT.

The chain couples TRBV20-1 to TRBJ2-7; 10 bases match TRBD1. The ends lost 4 bases at V and 1 base at J; junction bases unmatched: 4. The CDR3 spans 14 residues. Germline CDR1 and CDR2: DFQATT and SNEGSKA (reference sequence). CDR3 protein: CSANRDRGSYEQYV. Written as DNA, the CDR3 is TGCAGTGCTAACCGGGACAGGGGTTCCTACGAGCAGTACGTC.

This rearrangement joins TRBV2 to TRBJ2-7, with 8 bases fitting TRBD2. V trimming: 6 bases; J trimming: 5 bases; junction bases outside the gene matches: 9. Germline V gives CDR1 SNHLY, CDR2 FYNNEI. CDR3 length equals 14 residues. The CDR3 reads CASSSGLEGNEQYF. DNA of the CDR3: TGTGCCAGCAGCTCGGGACTAGAGGGTAACGAGCAGTACTTC.